This T cell receptor beta chain came from a study of T cell responses to AZD1222 COVID-19 vaccine (dated by TCRdb to the early 2020s). Some background on the complete study: AZD1222 recipients given second doses at about 4 weeks or at about 12 weeks were pooled, since spike-specific TCR depth and breadth were not found to differ between the two schedules. A total of 230 to 250 trial participants underwent TCR sequencing, of whom approximately 200 had received two doses of AZD1222 and around 25 had received two doses of the MenACWY control vaccine. Trial participants were enrolled by age into 18-55, 56-69 and 70-plus year subgroups, with roughly 150, 30 and 60 TCR-sequenced participants respectively. General study outcomes and caveats: Spike-specific TCR breadth and depth rose significantly after two AZD1222 doses compared with day 0 and with MenACWY recipients. The 56-69-year group was small, and its depth increase did not reach significance, likely because of low power. Participants were mostly white British and included more females than males, and it was suggested by the authors that clonal diversity may have been underestimated. Conclusions about previously exposed vaccinees are limited, since just six or seven AZD1222 recipients were seropositive for SARS-CoV-2 at baseline. Vaccine-associated CD4 TCRs spanned the whole spike protein, with dominant responses in regions 160-218 and 743-854. Reportedly, close to half of the unique spike-specific TCRs recognized epitopes lying outside the regions that are mutated in the B.1.351 and B.1.1.7 variants. No day 14 peak-response samples were available, so repertoires were characterized only after the peak T cell response.

The time point label, as the study defines it: baseline before first vaccination. The vaccinee samples were drawn from two UK trials, COV001 and COV002, one of which was a single-blind randomized controlled phase 2/3 trial testing AZD1222 (ChAdOx1 nCoV-19) in healthy adults. For TCRbeta chain sequencing, PBMC samples were collected from trial participants at day 0 and at day 28 after the second dose. Sequences MNHEY (CDR1) and SVGAGI (CDR2) are obtained from the germline V gene. The CDR3, from cysteine to phenylalanine, totals 15 residues. This entry keeps only the CDR3 DNA: 45 bases, framed from base 1. Trimming removed 0 bases from V and 5 bases from J, leaving 13 bases between the germline ends. Note on this clone: The antigen it recognizes is unknown. No per-base quality is available; no much larger clone lies one base away.

The CDR3 regions of human TCRbeta chains were analyzed by immunosequencing. In the paper's pipeline: Repertoire TCRs were matched against a reference library of SARS-CoV-2-specific TCRs generated with the MIRA antigen-specificity platform. Breadth was defined as the fraction of unique TCRs that were SARS-CoV-2-associated, and depth was defined as the fraction of total T cells that were SARS-CoV-2-associated. Using the MIRA data, every spike-specific TCR was mapped to the spike region that the TCR reacted to and assigned to either a CD4 or a CD8 class. Log10-transformed breadth and depth values were compared by one-way ANOVA with Sidak's multiple comparisons tests. TCRdb obtained this table from immuneACCESS and retained in-frame rearrangements with V and J assigned. These tables miss some clones; where compared with another copy, unresolved V genes account for less than half of the shortfall, and the remainder is unexplained. The V and J calls and the clone size are those of that table, but D and trimming were determined from the DNA. For this sample the table gives approximately 100,000 clones, of which 93% were detected only once. The leading ten clones occupy approximately 5% of the sample.

The sequences come from peripheral blood, collected on day 0 of AZD1222 vaccination. The chain uses TRBV6-5 and TRBJ1-1, with TRBD1 perhaps the D gene, on 6 matching bases. The sequence derives from an adult in good health. For the CDR3, the sequence is CASSYSTQGGTEAFF. The DNA sequence reads TGTGCCAGCAGTTACTCGACACAGGGTGGAACTGAAGCTTTCTTT.